This T cell receptor (beta chain) was captured by sequencing in a study of blood T cell repertoires in COVID-19. Clinical history as reported by participants underpinned cohort assignment. This table comes from immunoSEQ multiplex PCR, and its TCRdb copy is limited to in-frame clones, with some not included. The table has 140,000 to 150,000 clones, around 87% seen once. The junction had 5 bases not matched to a gene; V was cut back by 5 bases and J by 7 bases. Per the germline V gene, CDR1 is MDHEN and CDR2 is SYDVKM. CDR3 size: 15 residues. The receptor was derived from a woman aged 25-40 years with acute COVID-19. The sample taken for sequencing was PBMCs or T cells enriched from blood (not recorded which). V is TRBV28 and J is TRBJ2-1, with 13 bases aligning to TRBD2. This CDR3 reads CASSRPGLAGNEQFF. Here the CDR3 DNA reads TGTGCCAGCAGTAGACCGGGACTAGCGGGAAATGAGCAGTTCTTC.